The source of this T cell receptor (beta chain) is a study of cytomegalovirus exposure and HLA in healthy donors. The overall study: The Caucasian-associated ancestry cluster held less than 85% of a few hundred genotyped donors. Broader study findings: A later analysis found TCR association rates differed by HLA locus, highest for DRB1 and lowest for HLA-C.

The J segment lost 8 bases and the V segment lost 5 bases, leaving 7 bases of the junction unmatched. CDR1 and CDR2 (germline): SEHNR, FQNEAQ (reference sequence). The CDR3 is made up of 14 amino acids. This clone was detected a few times. The antigen is unknown. Primers for the PCR totalled 60 Vbeta and 13 Jbeta. The method was immunoSEQ multiplex PCR; TCRdb's version includes in-frame clones alone and lacks a portion of them. There are 130,000 or so clones in the sample; around 80% occur only once, and approximately 3.1% lies in the top ten. The clonotype was recovered from a woman younger than 35 in good health and CMV-seropositive. The source material was PBMCs. The V call is TRBV7-9, the J call TRBJ1-2; 11 bases align to TRBD1. The DNA of the CDR3 is TGTGCCAGCAGCCCGGGACAGGGGGGAGAGGGCTACACCTTC. This encodes CASSPGQGGEGYTF.